This T cell receptor beta chain is from a study of spatial heterogeneity in lung cancer. Study-level information: Alpha-chain sequences were detected in numbers that were consistently lower than beta-chain sequences. As counted in raw reads, each unique TCR and UMI combination appeared more than ten times on average. Study-wide points: Blood contained ubiquitous expanded tumor TCRs more at resection than at follow-up.

Time point described: sample taken at primary tumor resection. Whole RNA obtained from tumor, nontumor lung or frozen PBMC underwent sequencing without sorting. There were roughly 78 donors, all of them untreated patients with early-stage non-small cell lung cancer. Germline assignment: CDR1 SEHNR and CDR2 FQNEAQ (reference sequence). The CDR3 is 15 amino acids. After removal of 4 bases from V and 1 base from J, the junction contained 2 bases not matched to a gene. A note on this clonotype: The target antigen is unknown.

TCRdb reprocessed the 5' RACE reads with MiXCR, giving one entry per CDR3 protein. The sample lists 45,000 or so distinct CDR3 sequences; about 7.6% were seen once. The V gene is TRBV7-9, the J gene TRBJ1-5, with 9 positions matching TRBD1. The receptor was isolated from a female donor with early-stage non-small cell lung cancer. Sample: PBMCs, taken at surgery. The CDR3 protein is CASSWGQGSNQPQHF. The CDR3 DNA follows: TGTGCCAGCAGCTGGGGACAGGGAAGCAATCAGCCCCAGCATTTT.